Detailed here is one T cell receptor (beta chain). The clone's antigen remains unknown. Within one base of it there is no much larger clone, and no base qualities were kept. This sample is drawn from a study of blood T cell repertoires in COVID-19 (dated by TCRdb to about 2020). For the study in its entirety: Collaborator samples came from the United States, Italy and Spain and covered acute and convalescent phases of COVID-19. HLA class I and class II types, where available, came from metadata supplied by the sample provider rather than from assay-based typing. Samples came from the ongoing ImmuneRACE study (first 160 participants) plus 1,254 subjects from 6 global collaborators. The repertoires were released in a freely available public database meant as a resource for research on the immune response to SARS-CoV-2. Deeply sampled blood TCRbeta repertoires from subjects exposed to, actively infected with, or recovered from COVID-19 were included in the dataset. The prospective study material was composed of cDNA or gDNA derived from T cells, B-cell-depleted T cells, or PBMCs. A de-identified subject ID, COVID-19 status, age in years and sex were almost always included in the sample metadata.

Enrolling through a virtual design, the prospective study's participants ranged in age from roughly 18 to 100 years and lived across some 23 United States geographic areas. To assign participants to cohorts, the prospective study relied on clinical history that participants themselves reported in a screening survey and a study questionnaire. Exposed participants had been in contact, within 2 weeks of entering the study, with a person who had a PCR-confirmed or clinician-diagnosed case of COVID-19. Mobile phlebotomists in the prospective study collected whole blood, serum and a nasopharyngeal or oropharyngeal swab from every participant. Over an approximately 2-month period, participants in the prospective study had the option of providing additional blood draws and questionnaires. Before DNA extraction, blood samples from the prospective study were shipped at room temperature or frozen. Study-level results and caveats: How much clinical and demographic metadata was included differed by source and by participant, and the metadata was provided uncurated.

The junction shows trimming of 8 bases on V and 9 bases on J, plus 19 bases between the germline ends. Reading from cysteine to phenylalanine, the CDR3 counts 13 amino acids. Just the 39-base CDR3 DNA is kept, in frame starting at base 1. In the germline V gene (reference sequence), CDR1 corresponds to LGHDT and CDR2 to YNNKEL. TCRbeta CDR3 regions were amplified from genomic DNA using the immunoSEQ Assay, a bias-controlled multiplex PCR. In the paper's pipeline: The number of nucleated cells in each sample was estimated from the amplification of reference gene primers within the assay. To quantify the absolute abundance of each unique TCRbeta CDR3 rearrangement, sequence reads were collapsed and filtered. For each sample, productive Simpson clonality was calculated as the square root of Simpson's diversity index over productive rearrangements. Not all clones reach the TCRdb copy of this immuneACCESS table, which keeps in-frame sequences only. Checked studies attribute under half of the gap to unresolved V genes and leave the rest unexplained. V, J and clone size are taken as reported in that table, and D and trimming were inferred from the DNA itself. The sample contains 200,000 to 250,000 clones, 85% to 90% of them found a single time. Of the sample, less than 15% falls within the top ten clones.

The TCR was taken from a young man who had been exposed to COVID-19. The chain was built from TRBV3-1 (or the pseudogene TRBV3-2) and TRBJ2-5; TRBD2 might be the D gene, on 7 matching bases. Source material: PBMCs or T cells enriched from blood (not recorded which). CDR3 region: CASDKKGGLAQYF. The sequenced DNA is TGTGCCAGCGACAAAAAGGGGGGGTTAGCCCAGTACTTC.